This T cell receptor beta chain was sequenced during a study of cytomegalovirus exposure and HLA in healthy donors. Study-wide points: Presence/absence analyses assumed roughly uniform sequencing depth across donors, which may not hold. The only immune exposure information that was available was CMV serostatus. Among TCR beta chains, those listed as cytomegalovirus-associated numbered approximately 150. Earlier results showed most TCR beta V segments being productive about 87% or about 30% of the time.

The study ran its PCR with 60 Vbeta and 13 Jbeta primers. The data were produced by immunoSEQ multiplex PCR, yet TCRdb's version contains in-frame clones alone and is incomplete. Here the sample spans 95,000 or so clones, about 86% being singletons. Trimming cost V 9 bases and J 0 bases, with 16 bases left between them. The CDR3 loop spans 15 amino acids. Germline loops: CDR1 LNHDA, CDR2 SQIVND (reference sequence). There are a few counts of this clone. No antigen is known for it. The chain couples TRBV19 to TRBJ2-3, with D possibly being TRBD1 (6 bases). This clonotype originated in a woman aged 70-85 years in good health and CMV-seropositive. Material for sequencing was PBMCs. CDR3 region: CASSSGTTSTDTQYF. CDR3 nucleotide sequence: TGTGCCAGCTCCTCGGGGACAACTAGCACAGATACGCAGTATTTT. The full variable domain, its missing parts supplied by reference TRBV19 and TRBJ2-3, is DGGITQSPKYLFRKEGQNVTLSCEQNLNHDAMYWYRQDPGQGLRLIYYSQIVNDFQKGDIAEGYSVSREKKESFPLTVTSAQKNPTAFYLCASSSGTTSTDTQYFGPGTRLTVL.